This T cell receptor beta chain was observed in a study of blood T cell repertoires in COVID-19. Everyone who took part was 18 to 89 years old, and they came from some 23 US areas. Generated by immunoSEQ multiplex PCR, the TCRdb table keeps only in-frame clones and is missing some. The table shows around 450,000 clones, with 90% occurring only once. The TCR sequence derives from a man between 18 and 29 years old who had recovered from COVID-19. Sequenced material: PBMCs or T cells enriched from blood (not recorded which).

The CDR3 loop reads CASSVGGGYEKLFF. The CDR3 DNA sequence: TGTGCCAGCAGTGTTGGGGGGGGGTATGAAAAACTGTTTTTT. The chain links TRBV2 to TRBJ1-4, with a possible D match to TRBD1 (5 bases). Germline CDR1 and CDR2: SNHLY and FYNNEI. There are 14 residues in the CDR3. V was shortened by 4 bases and J by 6 bases, with 12 bases between the two germline ends.